Only a few counts were recorded for the clone carrying this TCR beta chain. Its target is not known. The sample comes from a study of T-cell memory formation after mild COVID-19. Study-level background: The two donors had largely donor-specific TCR clusters.

General study points: The study detected some responding clones in pre-infection memory, suggesting cross-reactive memory joined. Clones shrinking between day 15 and 85 showed a balanced CD4/CD8 split, and those that grew later tilted toward CD4+. Specificity for SARS-CoV-2 was not confirmed among the second-wave clones peaking on day 37.

TCRdb re-derived calls from the 5' RACE reads in MiXCR, one entry per CDR3 protein. The profile shows 350,000 to 500,000 distinct CDR3 sequences, about 20% of them singletons. The sequencing sample was made of PBMCs or a T cell subset sorted from them (not recorded which). The receptor's source is an adult woman who had mild COVID-19 (a few samples of this study predate the infection). Cell type and time point are not known.

CDR3 in amino acids: CAIMRGREGHNEQFF. In DNA, the CDR3 is TGTGCCATCATGCGGGGGCGGGAGGGCCACAATGAGCAGTTCTTC. The rearrangement uses TRBV10-3 and TRBJ2-1; 9 bases align to TRBD2. The CDR3 covers 15 residues. J was trimmed by 5 bases and V by 7 bases; bases with no gene match: 9. Per the germline V gene, CDR1 is ENHRY and CDR2 is SYGVKD.